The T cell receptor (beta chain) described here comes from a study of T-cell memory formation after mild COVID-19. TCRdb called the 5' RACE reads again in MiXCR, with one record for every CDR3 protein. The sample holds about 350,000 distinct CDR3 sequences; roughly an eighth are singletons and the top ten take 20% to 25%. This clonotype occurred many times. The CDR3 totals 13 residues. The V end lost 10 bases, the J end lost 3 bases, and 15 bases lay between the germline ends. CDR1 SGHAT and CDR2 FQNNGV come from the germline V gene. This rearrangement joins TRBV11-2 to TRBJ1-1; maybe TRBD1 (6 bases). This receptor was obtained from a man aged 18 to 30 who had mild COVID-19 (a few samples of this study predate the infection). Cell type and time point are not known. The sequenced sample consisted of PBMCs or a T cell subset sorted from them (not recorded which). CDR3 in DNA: TGTGCCACGAGGGGGTGGGAGGACACTGAAGCTTTCTTT. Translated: CATRGWEDTEAFF. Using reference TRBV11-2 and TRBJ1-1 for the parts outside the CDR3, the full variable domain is EAGVAQSPRYKIIEKRQSVAFWCNPISGHATLYWYQQILGQGPKLLIQFQNNGVVDDSQLPKDRFSAERLKGVDSTLKIQPAKLEDSAVYLCATRGWEDTEAFFGQGTRLTVV.